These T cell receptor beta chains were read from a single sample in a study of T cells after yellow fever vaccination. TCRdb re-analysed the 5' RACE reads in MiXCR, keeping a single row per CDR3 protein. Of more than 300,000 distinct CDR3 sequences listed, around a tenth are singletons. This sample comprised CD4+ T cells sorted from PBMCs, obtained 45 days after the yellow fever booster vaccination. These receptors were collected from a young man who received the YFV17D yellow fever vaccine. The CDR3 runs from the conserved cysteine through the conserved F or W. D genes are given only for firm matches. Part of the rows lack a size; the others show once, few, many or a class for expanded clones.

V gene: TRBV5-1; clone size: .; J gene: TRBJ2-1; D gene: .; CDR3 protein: CASSLPTPDQFF; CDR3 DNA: TGCGCCAGCAGCCTCCCTACTCCAGATCAGTTCTTC
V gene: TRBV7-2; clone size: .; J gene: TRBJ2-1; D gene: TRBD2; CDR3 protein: CASSLNSGGADNEQFF; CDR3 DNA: TGTGCCAGCAGCTTAAATAGCGGGGGGGCCGACAATGAGCAGTTCTTC
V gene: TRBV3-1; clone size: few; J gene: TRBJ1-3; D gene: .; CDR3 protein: CASRQSGDGNTIYF; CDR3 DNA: TGTGCCAGCAGACAATCAGGGGATGGAAACACCATATATTTT
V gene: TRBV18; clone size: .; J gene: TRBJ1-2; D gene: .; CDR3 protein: CASSPAGTGYTF; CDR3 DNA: TGTGCCAGCTCACCGGCAGGGACCGGCTACACCTTC
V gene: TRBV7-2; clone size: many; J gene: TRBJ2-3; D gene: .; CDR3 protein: CASSRGGGASDTQYF; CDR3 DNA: TGTGCCAGCAGCCGGGGTGGGGGGGCCTCAGATACGCAGTATTTT
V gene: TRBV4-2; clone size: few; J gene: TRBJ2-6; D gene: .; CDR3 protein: CASSQDPIRVEGLTF; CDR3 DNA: TGTGCCAGCAGCCAAGATCCCATTAGGGTAGAGGGCCTGACTTTC
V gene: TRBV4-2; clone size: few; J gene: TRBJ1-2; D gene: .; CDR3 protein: CASSQEVGDANYGYTF; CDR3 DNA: TGTGCCAGCAGCCAAGAGGTAGGGGATGCTAACTATGGCTACACCTTC
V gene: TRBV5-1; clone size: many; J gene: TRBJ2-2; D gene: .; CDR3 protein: CASSLGGGMNTGELFF; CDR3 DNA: TGCGCCAGCAGCTTGGGTGGTGGAATGAACACCGGGGAGCTGTTTTTT
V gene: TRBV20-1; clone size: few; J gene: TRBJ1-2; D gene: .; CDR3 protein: CSAPKVRTGNYGYTF; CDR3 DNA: TGCAGTGCTCCAAAGGTCCGGACGGGTAACTATGGCTACACCTTC
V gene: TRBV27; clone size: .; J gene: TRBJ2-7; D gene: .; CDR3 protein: CASSLVAPRGMGYEQYF; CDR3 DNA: TGTGCCAGCAGTTTAGTGGCCCCCAGGGGTATGGGCTACGAGCAGTACTTC
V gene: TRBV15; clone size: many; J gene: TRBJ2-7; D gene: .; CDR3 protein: CATSRAGSYEQYF; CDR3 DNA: TGTGCCACCAGCAGAGCGGGATCCTACGAGCAGTACTTC
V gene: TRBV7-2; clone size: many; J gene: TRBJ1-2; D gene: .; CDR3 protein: CASSLDGGNYGYTF; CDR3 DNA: TGTGCCAGCAGCTTAGATGGCGGGAACTATGGCTACACCTTC
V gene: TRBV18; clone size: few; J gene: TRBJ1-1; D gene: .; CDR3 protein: CASSPRRGQNTEAFF; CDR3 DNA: TGTGCCAGCTCACCACGGAGAGGGCAGAACACTGAAGCTTTCTTT
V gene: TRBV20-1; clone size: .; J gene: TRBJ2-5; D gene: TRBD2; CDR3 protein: CSESGGTGETQYF; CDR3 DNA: TGCAGTGAGAGCGGGGGGACGGGGGAGACCCAGTACTTC